What follows describes a single TCR beta chain. The target antigen is unknown. Germline V gene lookup returns CDR1 MNHEY and CDR2 SMNVEV (reference sequence). The germline V and J ends were trimmed by 5 bases and 5 bases, with 6 bases remaining between them. This CDR3 is built from 12 residues. The data stem from a study of T cell responses to AZD1222 COVID-19 vaccine. Study-level background: Doses given second, at about 4 or about 12 weeks, were pooled.

The method was immunoSEQ multiplex PCR; TCRdb's version includes in-frame clones alone and lacks a portion of them. The sample lists 150,000 to 200,000 clones, 90% to 95% occurring once. Notes on the study in general: After the peak T cell response, and only then, were repertoires sampled. AZD1222 recipients seropositive at baseline numbered only six or seven. Of spike-specific TCRs, nearly half reportedly target regions left unmutated in variants.

The V gene is TRBV27, the J gene TRBJ2-2; D gene ambiguous. The sequence came from an adult in good health. The sample here was peripheral blood, taken on day 0 of AZD1222 vaccination. The CDR3 DNA sequence: TGTGCCAGCAGTCCCAGTACCGGGGAGCTGTTTTTT. It is translated as CASSPSTGELFF.